This T cell receptor beta chain originates from a study of OX40 agonist ivuxolimab in advanced cancers. As for the study in general: Cancers in dose escalation were hepatocellular, melanoma, renal cell and head and neck.

Clones were sequenced by immunoSEQ multiplex PCR, and TCRdb holds only the in-frame ones, with some missing. Of around 16,000 clones in the sample, 85% to 90% were seen once. This CDR3 contains 15 residues. J gave up 6 bases and V 1 base, and 8 bases lay outside the gene matches. Germline assignment: CDR1 MGHRA and CDR2 YSYEKL. The rearrangement uses TRBV4-1 and TRBJ1-1, with 7 positions matching TRBD1. This TCR was sampled from an adult with an advanced solid tumor such as melanoma, head and neck, liver or kidney cancer. The sequencing used CD4+ or CD8+ T cells sorted from blood, collected in a trial of the OX40 agonist ivuxolimab. CDR3 nucleotides: TGCGCCAGCAGCCAAGTCGGTAAGGGGGCACCTGAAGCTTTCTTT. Translated, it gives CASSQVGKGAPEAFF.